This TCR beta chain was identified during a study of Ad26.COV2.S vaccination and SARS-CoV-2 variants (dated by TCRdb to 2020 to 2022). Regarding the research as a whole: The specificity and breadth of SARS-CoV-2-reactive T cell receptors after Ad26.COV2.S vaccination were assessed by TCRbeta repertoire sequencing. A total of some 30 samples were included in the TCR-sequenced set, comprising roughly 20 Ad26.COV2.S vaccine recipients, 5 placebo recipients and 8 SARS-CoV-2 convalescent individuals. Findings and caveats that apply to the study as a whole: Comparable non-spike TCR breadth was observed between vaccine and placebo recipients, consistent with only spike being contained in the vaccine. Ad26.COV2.S recipients had higher spike-specific TCR breadth than placebo recipients (P = 0.0014). It was noted by the authors that total T cell responses may have been underestimated by the TCR breadth and depth analyses. After vaccination, spike-specific CD8+ and CD4+ T cell responses were reported to show substantial breadth.

TCRbeta CDR3 regions were sequenced with the immunoSEQ Assay. After extraction, genomic DNA underwent amplification by bias-controlled multiplex PCR, followed by high-throughput sequencing. The authors' pipeline ran thus. To quantify the absolute abundance of each unique TCRbeta CDR3 region, sequences were collapsed and filtered. T cell fraction was estimated by normalizing TCRbeta template counts to usable DNA, which was measured by amplifying reference genes present in all nucleated cells. Repertoire TCRs were annotated as SARS-CoV-2-specific by exact matching of V gene, CDR3 amino acid sequence and J gene to a known reactive TCR set. The reference SARS-CoV-2 TCR set came from MIRA and was filtered for enrichment in COVID-19-positive ImmuneCODE repertoires, removing public or cross-reactive TCRs. Drawing on the MIRA antigens, annotated TCRs were analysed further at the level of specific ORF or position within ORF. Breadth was defined as annotated unique rearrangements over total unique productive rearrangements; depth was the summed frequency of those rearrangements. TCR breadth was compared between groups using two-sided Wilcoxon rank-sum tests. TCRdb took this table from immuneACCESS and kept in-frame rearrangements with V and J called. Such tables lack part of the clones; where checked against another copy, unresolved V genes explain under half of the gap, and the rest is unexplained. V and J calls and clone size are given by that table; D and trimming were obtained from the DNA. The sample table shows around 350,000 clones, and 92% are seen once. Together, the top ten hold under 5% of the sample.

Trimming at the junction amounts to 2 bases on V and 4 bases on J, and the germline ends lie 10 bases apart. The CDR3 contains 13 residues, cysteine and phenylalanine counted. Left in the record is the CDR3 DNA by itself, 39 bases read in frame from the first base. The germline V gene provides CDR1 SGDLS and CDR2 YYNGEE. About this clone: Its antigen is currently not known. No base quality information exists; no much larger clone differs at one position.

The sample's time point, from its label and the paper: individuals recovered from natural SARS-CoV-2 infection. This sequence was found in a human donor who had recovered from COVID-19. Sequenced here: peripheral blood, sampled after recovery from COVID-19. The rearranged chain carries TRBV9 and TRBJ2-7, with the D gene uncertain. The bases are TGTGCCAGCAGCGTCTCGGGCGAGTACGAGCAGTACTTC. It specifies CASSVSGEYEQYF. The entire variable domain, with the stretches around the CDR3 drawn from the reference TRBV9 and TRBJ2-7 proteins, is DSGVTQTPKHLITATGQRVTLRCSPRSGDLSVYWYQQSLDQGLQFLIQYYNGEERAKGNILERFSAQQFPDLHSELNLSSLELGDSALYFCASSVSGEYEQYFGPGTRLTVT.